This T cell receptor beta chain was documented in a study of blood T cell repertoires in COVID-19. Study details: Whether acute or convalescent, the COVID-19 samples came from the United States, Italy and Spain. PBMCs, B-cell-depleted T cells, or T cells were the source of the cDNA or gDNA that made up the material.

Germline V CDR1 and CDR2: SGHRS, YFSETQ. The CDR3 is 16 amino acids. V lost 3 bases to trimming and J lost 1 base; unmatched junction nucleotides: 9. Some clones are missing from TCRdb's copy, which holds only in-frame ones; the method was immunoSEQ multiplex PCR. The sample lists roughly 150,000 clones, about 80% occurring once. Participants had their cohort set by participant-reported clinical history. Either two negative PCRs, clearance, or symptom resolution qualified Cohort 3 donors as recovered. Sequenced material: PBMCs or T cells enriched from blood (not recorded which). This chain links TRBV5-1 with TRBJ1-2, with 7 bases fitting TRBD1. The sequence was collected from a woman aged 60-75 years who had recovered from COVID-19. CDR3 sequence: CASSSGDSSINYGYTF. DNA for the CDR3: TGCGCCAGCAGCTCCGGGGACAGCAGTATTAACTATGGCTACACCTTC. The complete variable domain, with remaining parts taken from reference TRBV5-1 and TRBJ1-2, reads KAGVTQTPRYLIKTRGQQVTLSCSPISGHRSVSWYQQTPGQGLQFLFEYFSETQRNKGNFPGRFSGRQFSNSRSEMNVSTLELGDSALYLCASSSGDSSINYGYTFGSGTRLTVV.